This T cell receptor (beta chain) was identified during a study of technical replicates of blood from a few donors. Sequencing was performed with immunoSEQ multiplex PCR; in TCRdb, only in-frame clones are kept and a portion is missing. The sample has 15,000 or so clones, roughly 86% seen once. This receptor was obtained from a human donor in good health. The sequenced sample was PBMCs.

DNA of the CDR3: TGCGCCAGCAGCCATGGGGGCGCGAGCACAGATACGCAGTATTTT. It codes for CASSHGGASTDTQYF. The chain employs TRBV4-1 and TRBJ2-3, with D possibly TRBD1 on 6 matching bases. CDR1 is MGHRA, CDR2 YSYEKL, per germline. V was shortened by 3 bases and J by 0 bases, with 10 bases between the two germline ends. The CDR3 loop spans 15 amino acids.